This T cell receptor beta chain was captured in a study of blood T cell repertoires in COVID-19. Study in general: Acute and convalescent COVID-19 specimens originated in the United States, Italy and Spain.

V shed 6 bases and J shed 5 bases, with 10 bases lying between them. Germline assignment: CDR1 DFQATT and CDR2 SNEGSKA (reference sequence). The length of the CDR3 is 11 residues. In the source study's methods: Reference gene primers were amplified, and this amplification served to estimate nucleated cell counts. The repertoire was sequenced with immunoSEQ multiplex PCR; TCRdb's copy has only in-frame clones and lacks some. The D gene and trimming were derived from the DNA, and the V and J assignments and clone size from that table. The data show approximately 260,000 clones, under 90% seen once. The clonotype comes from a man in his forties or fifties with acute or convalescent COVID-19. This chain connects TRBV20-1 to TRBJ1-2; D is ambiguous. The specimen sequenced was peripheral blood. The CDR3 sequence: CSAEIGYGYTF. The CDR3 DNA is TGCAGTGCCGAAATCGGTTATGGCTACACCTTC.